The 20 T cell receptor beta chains in this list originate from one sample, sequenced in a study of OX40 agonist ivuxolimab in advanced cancers. Libraries were prepared by immunoSEQ multiplex PCR; TCRdb keeps only in-frame clonotypes and omits some of them. The data hold 45,000 to 65,000 clones, with 80% to 90% observed a single time. Source: CD4+ or CD8+ T cells sorted from blood, taken in a trial of the OX40 agonist ivuxolimab. These receptors were taken from an adult with an advanced solid tumor such as melanoma, head and neck, liver or kidney cancer.

The J gene is TRBJ2-5, the V gene TRBV9, with 9 bases aligning to TRBD2. Germline V gives CDR1 SGDLS, CDR2 YYNGEE. The trim removed 0 bases at V and 8 bases at J, leaving 14 bases unmatched. This CDR3 comprises 17 residues. The CDR3 DNA follows: TGTGCCAGCAGCGTAGCAGTAGCGGGGGAACCTACCACAACCCAGTACTTC. Its translation: CASSVAVAGEPTTTQYF.

The chain employs TRBV15 and TRBJ1-5; D unresolved. The CDR3 is 16 amino acids. The ends were cut back, 0 bases at V and 2 bases at J, with 11 bases in the middle. Germline CDR1 is LNHNV and CDR2 is YYDKDF (reference sequence). The CDR3 region is CATSRDGGYGNQPQHF. The CDR3 bases are TGTGCCACCAGCAGAGATGGAGGGTATGGCAATCAGCCCCAGCATTTT.

This rearrangement joins TRBV6-1 to TRBJ2-7, with D maybe TRBD2 (6 bases). Trimming removed 3 bases from V and 1 base from J, with 10 bases in between. The CDR3 loop spans 14 amino acids. Germline V CDR1 and CDR2: MNHNS, SASEGT. The CDR3 here is CASSEAGSSYEQYF. CDR3 nucleotides: TGTGCCAGCAGTGAGGCGGGGAGTTCCTACGAGCAGTACTTC.

This rearrangement joins TRBV7-8 to TRBJ1-1; 9 nucleotides agree with TRBD1. Per germline, CDR1 SGHVS and CDR2 FQNEAQ. This CDR3 contains 13 residues. V gave up 8 bases and J gave up 0 bases; unmatched junction bases: 1. The CDR3 loop is CASGTGMNTEAFF. CDR3 sequence (DNA): TGTGCCAGCGGGACAGGGATGAACACTGAAGCTTTCTTT.

The V call is TRBV19, the J call TRBJ1-1; perhaps TRBD1 as D (5 bases). Germline V CDR1 and CDR2: LNHDA, SQIVND (reference sequence). The V gene lost 1 base and the J gene lost 3 bases, with 12 bases spanning the gap. The CDR3 covers 15 residues. CDR3 residues: CASSIGRVMDTEAFF. The CDR3 coding sequence is TGTGCCAGTAGTATAGGCAGGGTTATGGACACTGAAGCTTTCTTT.

This clone was counted a few times. This sequence joins TRBV7-9 and TRBJ1-2; D is uncertain. The CDR3 is 14 amino acids. V lost 1 base, J lost 8 bases, and 14 bases lay in between. Germline values: CDR1 SEHNR, CDR2 FQNEAQ (reference sequence). This CDR3 reads CASSLVAQVSGYTF. CDR3 coding DNA: TGTGCCAGCAGCTTAGTTGCGCAGGTGTCGGGCTACACCTTC.

This chain joins TRBV6-1 and TRBJ1-6; D possibly corresponds to TRBD1 (5 bases). The CDR3 has 13 amino acids. V was clipped by 10 bases and J by 4 bases, with 11 bases between them. Germline assignment: CDR1 MNHNS and CDR2 SASEGT. The CDR3 nucleotides read TGTGCCACCATGGGGGGTTATAATTCACCCCTCCACTTT. This gives the protein CATMGGYNSPLHF.

The chain combines TRBV10-1 with TRBJ1-1, with a possible D match to TRBD1 (6 bases). Germline assignment: CDR1 WNHNN and CDR2 SYGVQD (reference sequence). The ends were cut back, 9 bases at V and 0 bases at J, with 38 bases in the middle. The length of the CDR3 is 22 residues. For the CDR3, the DNA is TGCGCCAGTACTGATCCCCCGGGGGGCACCCCCTTGATGCCCCCTTTGAACACTGAAGCTTTCTTT. It is translated as CASTDPPGGTPLMPPLNTEAFF.

The chain has TRBV19 and TRBJ1-4, with TRBD1 matching 11 bases. Germline-derived CDR1 and CDR2 are LNHDA and SQIVND (reference sequence). The CDR3 has 17 amino acids. The V segment lost 3 bases and the J segment 8 bases; nucleotides outside the gene matches: 11. The CDR3 is CASSIRGQGGTKEKLFF. DNA of the CDR3: TGTGCCAGTAGTATCAGGGGACAGGGGGGAACGAAGGAAAAACTGTTTTTT. Combining the CDR3 with reference TRBV19 and TRBJ1-4 gives the whole variable domain DGGITQSPKYLFRKEGQNVTLSCEQNLNHDAMYWYRQDPGQGLRLIYYSQIVNDFQKGDIAEGYSVSREKKESFPLTVTSAQKNPTAFYLCASSIRGQGGTKEKLFFGSGTQLSVL.

The chain has TRBV10-3 and TRBJ1-2; 7 positions agree with TRBD1. J lost 7 bases, V lost 7 bases, and 3 bases had no gene match. This CDR3 spans 11 amino acids. CDR1 and CDR2 (germline): ENHRY, SYGVKD. In nucleotides, the CDR3 is TGTGCCATCACTACAGGGGTTGGCTACACCTTC. It codes for CAITTGVGYTF.

V and J are TRBV2 and TRBJ2-7; TRBD2 is a possible D gene (6 bases). This CDR3 is built from 15 residues. Germline assignment: CDR1 SNHLY and CDR2 FYNNEI. The V end was cut by 6 bases, the J end by 0 bases, with 15 bases between. CDR3 bases: TGTGCCAGCAGGGAGGGAACAGTGAGCTCCTACGAGCAGTACTTC. Protein sequence: CASREGTVSSYEQYF.

The chain recombines TRBV9 with TRBJ2-3; TRBD1 aligns across 7 bases. Trimming cost V 3 bases and J 3 bases; bases outside gene matches: 13. Germline values: CDR1 SGDLS, CDR2 YYNGEE. The CDR3 loop spans 17 amino acids. The CDR3 DNA reads as TGTGCCAGCAGCGGCCCCTCAGGGGGAGTAGGGACAGATACGCAGTATTTT. Protein: CASSGPSGGVGTDTQYF.

The V gene is TRBV7-7, the J gene TRBJ2-5; D possibly uses TRBD1 or TRBD2 (5 bases each). Per the germline V gene, CDR1 is SSHAT and CDR2 is FNYEAQ (reference sequence). The germline V and J ends were trimmed by 5 bases and 2 bases, with 12 bases remaining between them. The CDR3 covers 14 residues. The CDR3, as DNA: TGTGCCAGCAGCGTGGGACGGGTACAAGAGACCCAGTACTTC. This encodes CASSVGRVQETQYF.

V usage is TRBV19 and J usage is TRBJ2-2; D is unclear. Germline V lookup: CDR1 LNHDA, CDR2 SQIVND (reference sequence). Trimming pared 0 bases from V and 6 bases from J, leaving 5 bases between. CDR3 length equals 13 residues. For the CDR3, the DNA is TGTGCCAGTAGTATAGACAGACCCGGGGAGCTGTTTTTT. Its translation: CASSIDRPGELFF. Complete variable domain (other parts from reference TRBV19 and TRBJ2-2): DGGITQSPKYLFRKEGQNVTLSCEQNLNHDAMYWYRQDPGQGLRLIYYSQIVNDFQKGDIAEGYSVSREKKESFPLTVTSAQKNPTAFYLCASSIDRPGELFFGEGSRLTVL.

The chain combines TRBV2 with TRBJ2-7, with a possible D match to TRBD2 (5 bases). The CDR3 length is 14 residues. V was cut by 10 bases and J by 0 bases, with 16 bases left in between. CDR1 is SNHLY and CDR2 is FYNNEI in the germline V gene. The CDR3 region has the DNA TGTGCCACAGGTAGCGCCACGAGCTCCTACGAGCAGTACTTC. Translating gives CATGSATSSYEQYF.

The chain recombines TRBV6-1 with TRBJ1-1; TRBD1 matches 7 bases. Germline CDR1 and CDR2: MNHNS and SASEGT. Trimming at V came to 2 bases and at J to 1 base, leaving 4 bases not matched to a gene. The CDR3 covers 15 residues. As DNA, the CDR3 is TGTGCCAGCAGTGAACTAAGGACAGGGAACACTGAAGCTTTCTTT. As protein: CASSELRTGNTEAFF.

The chain is built from TRBV10-2 and TRBJ2-1; D is perhaps TRBD1 or TRBD2 (5 bases each). The CDR3 consists of 14 residues. Germline values: CDR1 WSHSY, CDR2 SAAADI. With 6 bases removed from V and 4 bases from J, the gap between germline ends came to 13 bases. CDR3 bases: TGCGCCAGCAGGTTCTGGGACGAATACAATGAGCAGTTCTTC. As protein: CASRFWDEYNEQFF.

The chain is built from TRBV19 and TRBJ2-4; 9 nucleotides align to TRBD2. CDR1 and CDR2 (germline): LNHDA, SQIVND (reference sequence). The CDR3 length is 16 residues. The junction had 4 bases not matched to a gene; V was cut back by 3 bases and J by 1 base. CDR3 in amino acids: CASSIRTSGAKNIQYF. In nucleotides, the CDR3 is TGTGCCAGTAGTATTAGAACTAGCGGGGCCAAAAACATTCAGTACTTC.

Ten or more counts support this clone. V gene TRBV6-6 combines with J gene TRBJ2-1, with TRBD2 as a possible D gene (6 bases). Trimming took 2 bases from V and 5 from J, leaving 10 bases between them. The CDR3 runs 14 residues. Germline CDR1 is MNHNY and CDR2 is SVGAGI (reference sequence). CDR3 bases: TGTGCCAGCAGTTACGGGGGGAACAACAATGAGCAGTTCTTC. This codes for CASSYGGNNNEQFF.

This sequence joins TRBV6-1 and TRBJ2-5; D is possibly TRBD2 (7 bases). The V gene lost 4 bases and the J gene lost 6 bases, with 18 bases spanning the gap. The CDR3 sequence is 15 residues long. CDR1 is MNHNS and CDR2 is SASEGT in the germline V gene. This chain's CDR3 is CASSAGDGGAKTQYF. CDR3 nucleotide sequence: TGTGCCAGCAGTGCGGGAGATGGGGGGGCAAAGACCCAGTACTTC.